The entry below gives a single TCR beta chain sequence along with its context. CDR3 size: 14 residues. Germline V gene lookup returns CDR1 SNHLY and CDR2 FYNNEI. After removal of 6 bases from V and 2 bases from J, the junction contained 6 bases not matched to a gene. The data were obtained in a study of CD8+CD57+ T cells in acquired aplastic anemia. Using genomic DNA as the template, TCR beta VDJ and CDR3 profiling was carried out. One entry per CDR3 protein, called by TCRdb with MiXCR from the reads. This sample has some 240,000 distinct CDR3 sequences, with roughly 33% found just once. The sequenced sample consisted of sorted CD4+, CD8+, or CD8+CD57+ T cells (not recorded which) from PBMCs. This chain links TRBV2 with TRBJ2-7; 8 bases are shared with TRBD1. The clonotype originates from a human donor in good health, serving as a control. In DNA, the CDR3 is TGTGCCAGCAGGGAACCGGGACAGGCCTACGAGCAGTACTTC. This codes for CASREPGQAYEQYF.